This entry lists 28 T cell receptor beta chains sequenced from one sample in a study of blood T cell repertoires in COVID-19. Only in-frame clones appear in the TCRdb table, and some are missing; sequencing was by immunoSEQ multiplex PCR. This sample has about 160,000 clones; around 87% occur once, and the top ten carry around 4%. The sequenced material came from peripheral blood. These receptors came from a woman in her fifties or sixties with active or convalescent COVID-19.

This chain links TRBV18 with TRBJ1-6; 8 bases fit TRBD1. CDR1 is KGHSH, CDR2 LQKENI, per germline. The CDR3 consists of 15 residues. Trimming took 0 bases from V and 8 from J; bases not matched to a gene: 3. The CDR3 loop is CASSPPGQEDSPLHF. The DNA for the CDR3 is TGTGCCAGCTCACCACCGGGACAGGAGGATTCACCCCTCCACTTT.

The chain links TRBV7-8 to TRBJ1-3; D is uncertain. Trimming cost V 5 bases and J 7 bases, with 9 bases left between them. CDR1 SGHVS and CDR2 FQNEAQ come from the germline V gene. The CDR3 is 12 amino acids. The CDR3, as DNA: TGTGCCAGCAGCCTGTACTGGAACACCATATATTTT. It is translated as CASSLYWNTIYF. The entire variable domain, with the rest obtained from reference TRBV7-8 and TRBJ1-3, is as follows: GAGVSQSPRYKVAKRGQDVALRCDPISGHVSLFWYQQALGQGPEFLTYFQNEAQLDKSGLPSDRFFAERPEGSVSTLKIQRTQQEDSAVYLCASSLYWNTIYFGEGSWLTVV.

The CDR3 reads CASSSAGESSYEQYF. CDR3 nucleotides: TGTGCCAGCAGTTCCGCGGGGGAGAGCTCCTACGAGCAGTACTTC. The chain joins TRBV28 to TRBJ2-7, with 7 bases matching TRBD2. Trimming at V came to 4 bases and at J to 0 bases, leaving 6 bases not matched to a gene. Germline assignment: CDR1 MDHEN and CDR2 SYDVKM. The CDR3 is made up of 15 amino acids.

As DNA, the CDR3 is TGTGCCAGCAGTGACCCTGACAGGGTAAATCAGCCCCAGCATTTT. Protein product: CASSDPDRVNQPQHF. V and J are TRBV6-1 and TRBJ1-5, with 7 bases aligning to TRBD1. Losses at the gene ends were 3 bases for V and 4 bases for J; bases not matched to a gene: 6. Germline CDR1 MNHNS, CDR2 SASEGT. This CDR3 spans 15 amino acids.

The V gene is TRBV15, the J gene TRBJ2-2; 8 positions match TRBD1. The CDR3 extends over 17 amino acids. Germline CDR1 and CDR2: LNHNV and YYDKDF (reference sequence). Trimming cost V 1 base and J 2 bases; bases outside gene matches: 6. The CDR3, as DNA: TGTGCCACCAGCAGAGTTGGACAGGGCCCCAACACCGGGGAGCTGTTTTTT. This sequence encodes CATSRVGQGPNTGELFF.

The genes are TRBV7-6 and TRBJ2-5, with 8 positions matching TRBD2. The ends lost 5 bases at V and 2 bases at J; junction bases unmatched: 7. Looked up from germline, CDR1 is SGHVS and CDR2 is FNYEAQ. CDR3 length: 15 amino acids. CDR3 amino acids: CASSPPTSGQETQYF. As DNA, the CDR3 is TGTGCCAGCAGCCCACCTACTAGCGGACAAGAGACCCAGTACTTC.

The chain employs TRBV5-1 and TRBJ2-7; D remains ambiguous. CDR1 is SGHRS, CDR2 YFSETQ, per germline. The CDR3 runs to 13 residues. Trimming shortened V by 0 bases and J by 7 bases, and 11 bases separated the two germline ends. The CDR3 region has the DNA TGCGCCAGCAGCTTGGCCCCGCCCGGGGAGCAGTACTTC. It specifies CASSLAPPGEQYF.

This sequence joins TRBV4-1 and TRBJ2-3, with TRBD2 matching over 12 bases. Germline assignment: CDR1 MGHRA and CDR2 YSYEKL. This CDR3 is built from 20 residues. With 0 bases clipped from V and 4 bases from J, the junction kept 14 bases outside the gene matches. CDR3 nucleotides: TGCGCCAGCAGCCAAGATCGGGGACTAGCGGGTTACGGAGAAGCAGATACGCAGTATTTT. This gives the protein CASSQDRGLAGYGEADTQYF.

This clone was counted a single time. The chain joins TRBV24-1 to TRBJ2-1, with TRBD1 matching 10 bases. The CDR3 loop spans 16 amino acids. V dropped 4 bases and J dropped 8; count of bases not matched to a gene: 10. Germline lookup yields CDR1 KGHDR and CDR2 SFDVKD. The CDR3 loop is CATSDSHDRGQDEQFF. The CDR3 bases are TGTGCCACCAGTGACTCTCACGACAGGGGGCAGGATGAGCAGTTCTTC.

This rearrangement joins TRBV7-3 to TRBJ2-5; D is possibly TRBD2 (5 bases). Germline lookup yields CDR1 SGHTA and CDR2 FQGTGA. This CDR3 contains 14 residues. Trimming took off 5 bases at V and 2 bases at J, with 12 bases between the two ends. CDR3 nucleotide sequence: TGTGCCAGCAGCAATTCAGGAGGACAAGAGACCCAGTACTTC. Translated: CASSNSGGQETQYF.

This clone showed up just once. V usage is TRBV19 and J usage is TRBJ1-5, with 11 bases identical to TRBD1. This CDR3 contains 15 residues. V gave up 10 bases and J gave up 4 bases; unmatched junction bases: 9. Germline V gene data show CDR1 as LNHDA and CDR2 as SQIVND (reference sequence). CDR3 region: CATGDRGMDNQPQHF. The CDR3 nucleotides read TGTGCCACCGGGGACAGGGGGATGGATAATCAGCCCCAGCATTTT.

The table lists this clone with a count of one. This chain connects TRBV7-8 to TRBJ1-1; TRBD1 might be the D (5 bases). V lost 1 base and J lost 1, with 7 bases in between. There are 14 residues in the CDR3. Germline V lookup: CDR1 SGHVS, CDR2 FQNEAQ. The CDR3 sequence is CASSLVQGNTEAFF. CDR3 DNA sequence: TGTGCCAGCAGCTTAGTCCAGGGGAACACTGAAGCTTTCTTT.

This chain connects TRBV11-1 to TRBJ2-3; 7 nucleotides match TRBD2. Germline V lookup: CDR1 SGHAT, CDR2 FQDESV (reference sequence). Trimming took 1 base from V and 6 from J; bases not matched to a gene: 4. The CDR3 sequence is 14 residues long. CDR3 amino acids: CASSLVGGYDTQYF. The DNA of the CDR3 is TGTGCCAGCAGCTTAGTCGGGGGGTACGATACGCAGTATTTT.

The chain has TRBV10-3 and TRBJ2-3, with TRBD2 identical over 8 bases. Trimming cost V 6 bases and J 2 bases; bases outside gene matches: 4. The CDR3 is 14 residues long. Germline assignment: CDR1 ENHRY and CDR2 SYGVKD. CDR3 amino acids: CAIRRTSPTDTQYF. CDR3 bases: TGTGCCATCAGACGGACTAGCCCCACAGATACGCAGTATTTT.

The rearrangement uses TRBV10-2 and TRBJ1-5; maybe TRBD1 (5 bases). This CDR3 has 15 amino acids. The germline gives CDR1 WSHSY, CDR2 SAAADI. V dropped 2 bases and J dropped 9 bases, with 17 bases sitting between them. CDR3 loop: CASSERRGSQGPQHF. CDR3 DNA: TGCGCCAGCAGTGAGCGGAGGGGCTCTCAAGGGCCCCAGCATTTT.

The V and J genes are TRBV11-2 and TRBJ1-4, with 7 bases fitting TRBD1. Trimming took 5 bases from V and 5 from J; bases not matched to a gene: 11. This CDR3 has 16 amino acids. CDR1 SGHAT and CDR2 FQNNGV come from the germline V gene. The DNA of the CDR3 is TGTGCCAGCAGCCAAGCTGGGGACAGCAGAAATGAAAAACTGTTTTTT. It yields the protein CASSQAGDSRNEKLFF.

This clone occurred once. This sequence joins TRBV6-1 and TRBJ1-6; the match to TRBD1 covers 8 bases. V was clipped by 3 bases and J by 5 bases; unmatched bases: 3. Germline V gene lookup returns CDR1 MNHNS and CDR2 SASEGT. This CDR3 is 15 amino acids long. The CDR3 loop reads CASSDGTGDNSPLHF. Written as DNA, the CDR3 is TGTGCCAGCAGTGATGGGACAGGAGATAATTCACCCCTCCACTTT.

The V and J genes are TRBV7-2 and TRBJ1-6; 8 bases fit TRBD1. Germline V lookup: CDR1 SGHTA, CDR2 FQGNSA. This CDR3 has 16 residues. The trim removed 2 bases at V and 9 bases at J, leaving 9 bases unmatched. CDR3 in DNA: TGTGCCAGCAGCTTATCAGCAGGGGGCCGCTCTTCACCCCTCCACTTT. It codes for CASSLSAGGRSSPLHF.

The CDR3 nucleotides are TGTGCCAGCAGTCCGAACAGGAGCTATGGCTACACCTTC. Its translation is CASSPNRSYGYTF. This chain joins TRBV12-3 or TRBV12-4 and TRBJ1-2; TRBD1 is a possible D gene (5 bases). This CDR3 has 13 residues. The ends were cut back, 5 bases at V and 4 bases at J, with 11 bases in the middle.

The V gene is TRBV6-1, the J gene TRBJ1-2; D is undetermined. Looked up from germline, CDR1 is MNHNS and CDR2 is SASEGT. The CDR3 sequence is 14 residues long. The V end was cut by 1 base, the J end by 4 bases, with 10 bases between. The CDR3 protein is CASSEVSETYGYTF. The CDR3 DNA is TGTGCCAGCAGTGAAGTTAGTGAAACCTATGGCTACACCTTC.

CDR3 coding DNA: TGTGCCAGCAGCTTGGGCAGGGCGAGGGAGCAGTACTTC. This gives the protein CASSLGRAREQYF. The gene calls are TRBV5-8 and TRBJ2-7, with a tentative D call TRBD1 (5 bases). CDR1 SGHTS and CDR2 YDEGEE come from the germline V gene. Trimming cost V 0 bases and J 7 bases, with 11 bases left between them. The CDR3 contains 13 residues.

The V gene is TRBV19, the J gene TRBJ1-2, with 8 nucleotides matching TRBD1. The CDR3 is 16 residues long. Germline V gene lookup returns CDR1 LNHDA and CDR2 SQIVND (reference sequence). With 6 bases clipped from V and 3 bases from J, the junction kept 12 bases outside the gene matches. The CDR3 loop reads CASSTQEGQAYYGYTF. The CDR3 region has the DNA TGTGCCAGTAGCACTCAGGAGGGACAGGCTTACTATGGCTACACCTTC.

The chain links TRBV12-3 or TRBV12-4 to TRBJ1-1; possibly TRBD1 for D (6 bases). The germline V and J ends were trimmed by 5 bases and 7 bases, with 14 bases remaining between them. The CDR3 covers 13 residues. The chain's CDR3 is CASSPGAGDEAFF. The CDR3, as DNA: TGTGCCAGCAGTCCCGGGGCAGGGGATGAAGCTTTCTTT.

The chain carries TRBV15 and TRBJ2-3; TRBD2 aligns across 10 bases. The J segment lost 4 bases and the V segment lost 0 bases, leaving 4 bases of the junction unmatched. Germline CDR1 is LNHNV and CDR2 is YYDKDF (reference sequence). The CDR3 has 16 residues. CDR3 protein: CATSRDERGGADTQYF. The CDR3 DNA is TGTGCCACCAGCAGAGATGAGCGGGGGGGAGCAGATACGCAGTATTTT.

This clone was seen once. The chain couples TRBV5-4 to TRBJ2-3; tentatively, D is TRBD1 (6 bases). This CDR3 is 17 amino acids long. The V gene lost 2 bases and the J gene lost 2 bases, with 18 bases spanning the gap. Germline V CDR1 and CDR2: SGHNT, YYREEE (reference sequence). The CDR3 coding sequence is TGTGCCAGCAGCTTTCGCTTAACAGGGCTCTTCACAGATACGCAGTATTTT. Amino acid sequence: CASSFRLTGLFTDTQYF.

This chain uses TRBV19 with TRBJ2-1, with 7 bases matching TRBD2. V trimming: 9 bases; J trimming: 0 bases; junction bases outside the gene matches: 11. The CDR3 spans 16 residues. Germline values: CDR1 LNHDA, CDR2 SQIVND (reference sequence). Written as DNA, the CDR3 is TGTGCCAGCCAAACAGCACTAGCGAACTCCTACAATGAGCAGTTCTTC. It specifies CASQTALANSYNEQFF.

V gene TRBV5-1 combines with J gene TRBJ1-2, with D possibly matching TRBD1 (5 bases). V lost 0 bases and J lost 4, with 10 bases in between. This CDR3 has 14 amino acids. The germline gives CDR1 SGHRS, CDR2 YFSETQ. The DNA of the CDR3 is TGCGCCAGCAGCTTGGAGCAGGGCGGCTATGGCTACACCTTC. Its translation is CASSLEQGGYGYTF.

The J gene is TRBJ1-2, the V gene TRBV9, with D unclear. Germline CDR1 SGDLS, CDR2 YYNGEE. Trimming cost V 4 bases and J 1 base, with 14 bases left between them. This CDR3 contains 15 residues. The CDR3 here is CASSTSFQVNYGYTF. CDR3 nucleotides: TGTGCCAGCAGCACCTCCTTCCAGGTTAACTATGGCTACACCTTC. The full variable domain, rest sourced from reference TRBV9 and TRBJ1-2, is DSGVTQTPKHLITATGQRVTLRCSPRSGDLSVYWYQQSLDQGLQFLIQYYNGEERAKGNILERFSAQQFPDLHSELNLSSLELGDSALYFCASSTSFQVNYGYTFGSGTRLTVV.